The next 30 T cell receptor beta chains were all read from a single sample in a study of blood T cell repertoires in COVID-19. The method was immunoSEQ multiplex PCR; TCRdb's version includes in-frame clones alone and lacks a portion of them. The data contain 390,000 or so clones, nearly 90% of them singletons. Sequencing used peripheral blood. The receptor source for this set is a man younger than 35 with active or convalescent COVID-19.

The rearrangement uses TRBV10-3 and TRBJ2-3; 9 nucleotides match TRBD1. Germline V gives CDR1 ENHRY, CDR2 SYGVKD. Germline trimming cut 3 bases from V and 4 bases from J; bases unmatched to any gene: 8. The CDR3 covers 16 residues. CDR3 in amino acids: CAISELPGQGPDTQYF. The CDR3 region has the DNA TGTGCCATCAGTGAACTACCGGGACAGGGTCCAGATACGCAGTATTTT.

The V gene is TRBV5-1, the J gene TRBJ2-7; 8 bases are shared with TRBD2. This CDR3 is built from 13 residues. Looked up from germline, CDR1 is SGHRS and CDR2 is YFSETQ. The V and J ends lost 6 bases and 2 bases, in that order; junction bases with no gene match: 4. CDR3 coding DNA: TGCGCCAGCAAATTAGCGGGAACCTACGAGCAGTACTTC. This gives the protein CASKLAGTYEQYF.

V and J are TRBV4-1 and TRBJ2-3; TRBD2 aligns across 9 bases. The CDR3 consists of 15 residues. Germline V lookup: CDR1 MGHRA, CDR2 YSYEKL. Losses at the gene ends were 0 bases for V and 4 bases for J; bases not matched to a gene: 2. The CDR3 DNA reads as TGCGCCAGCAGCCAAGACAAGCGGGAGGCAGATACGCAGTATTTT. The encoded protein is CASSQDKREADTQYF.

The chain carries TRBV6-5 and TRBJ1-4, with unresolved D. There are 16 residues in the CDR3. Trimming shortened V by 0 bases and J by 0 bases, and 8 bases separated the two germline ends. Per germline, CDR1 MNHEY and CDR2 SVGAGI. The CDR3 DNA reads TGTGCCAGCAGTTACTCCTTGCAGACAACTAATGAAAAACTGTTTTTT. This sequence encodes CASSYSLQTTNEKLFF.

The chain is built from TRBV27 and TRBJ1-6; D is ambiguous. Trimming removed 0 bases at V and 9 bases at J, with 9 bases between. Per the germline V gene, CDR1 is MNHEY and CDR2 is SMNVEV (reference sequence). The CDR3 length is 14 residues. CDR3 sequence (DNA): TGTGCCAGCAGTTTATCCCCGGTGGTTTCACCCCTCCACTTT. The encoded protein is CASSLSPVVSPLHF.

The chain carries TRBV7-2 and TRBJ1-5; 7 nucleotides match TRBD1. Germline CDR1 is SGHTA and CDR2 is FQGNSA. This CDR3 region has 14 residues. V lost 9 bases and J lost 0; bases outside the gene matches: 5. The CDR3 sequence is CARGTVNSNQPQHF. CDR3 sequence (DNA): TGTGCCAGGGGGACAGTAAATAGCAATCAGCCCCAGCATTTT.

V and J are TRBV11-2 and TRBJ2-2, with D possibly matching TRBD1 (5 bases). Trimming shortened V by 2 bases and J by 5 bases, and 18 bases separated the two germline ends. Germline CDR1 is SGHAT and CDR2 is FQNNGV. The CDR3 covers 17 residues. CDR3 DNA: TGTGCCAGCAGCTTATCCTTACGTAGGGGCGGAACCGGGGAGCTGTTTTTT. Its translation is CASSLSLRRGGTGELFF.

This clone was counted a single time. Other DNA sequences of this sample code for an identical CDR3. This chain uses TRBV6-2 or TRBV6-3 with TRBJ2-5, with a tentative D call TRBD2 (6 bases). Germline-derived CDR1 and CDR2 are MNHEY and SVGEGT. V lost 6 bases, J lost 2 bases, and 13 bases lay in between. This CDR3 spans 14 amino acids. The DNA of the CDR3 is TGTGCCAGCAGCCGGGACTCCATTCAAGAGACCCAGTACTTC. Translating it yields CASSRDSIQETQYF.

V gene TRBV14 combines with J gene TRBJ1-5; no definite D call. Trimming left V 0 bases short and J 9 bases short, with 24 bases between. This CDR3 region has 18 residues. CDR1 and CDR2 from the germline V gene are SGHDN and FVKESK. CDR3 in amino acids: CASSQEEVRPRSDRPQHF. DNA of the CDR3: TGTGCCAGCAGCCAAGAAGAGGTAAGACCGAGATCAGATCGGCCCCAGCATTTT. Full variable domain (missing parts from reference TRBV14 and TRBJ1-5): EAGVTQFPSHSVIEKGQTVTLRCDPISGHDNLYWYRRVMGKEIKFLLHFVKESKQDESGMPNNRFLAERTGGTYSTLKVQPAELEDSGVYFCASSQEEVRPRSDRPQHFGDGTRLSIL.

This chain joins TRBV18 and TRBJ2-5; D may be TRBD1 (6 bases). Germline V lookup: CDR1 KGHSH, CDR2 LQKENI. Deletions cut 5 bases from V and 5 bases from J, with 6 bases between. This CDR3 spans 11 amino acids. The CDR3 DNA reads as TGTGCCAGCTCAACAGGGGAGACCCAGTACTTC. It is translated as CASSTGETQYF.

This clone was recorded only once. This same CDR3 is encoded by further DNA sequences in the sample. The chain combines TRBV27 with TRBJ2-1; TRBD2 matches 10 bases. Trimming took 3 bases from V and 0 from J; bases not matched to a gene: 2. The CDR3 contains 16 residues. Germline lookup yields CDR1 MNHEY and CDR2 SMNVEV (reference sequence). CDR3 region: CASSLSSGSSYNEQFF. The CDR3 DNA sequence: TGTGCCAGCAGTTTGTCTAGCGGGAGCTCCTACAATGAGCAGTTCTTC.

The J gene is TRBJ1-2, the V gene TRBV6-5, with a possible D match to TRBD1 (5 bases). The CDR3 covers 14 residues. Germline V gene sequence: CDR1 MNHEY, CDR2 SVGAGI. With 6 bases removed from V and 2 bases from J, the gap between germline ends came to 13 bases. The chain's CDR3 is CASRTPGGNYGYTF. The CDR3 DNA reads as TGTGCCAGCAGAACCCCGGGGGGGAACTATGGCTACACCTTC.

V usage is TRBV11-2 and J usage is TRBJ2-1; 8 nucleotides agree with TRBD2. The CDR3 extends over 13 amino acids. The trim removed 6 bases at V and 9 bases at J, leaving 7 bases unmatched. The V gene's germline CDR1 is SGHAT and CDR2 FQNNGV. This CDR3 reads CASRGLVSSEQFF. In nucleotides, the CDR3 is TGTGCCAGCAGGGGACTAGTCTCGAGTGAGCAGTTCTTC.

The rearrangement links TRBV27 to TRBJ2-1, with 10 bases that match TRBD2. Germline V gene data show CDR1 as MNHEY and CDR2 as SMNVEV (reference sequence). V gave up 0 bases and J gave up 6 bases; unmatched junction bases: 2. The CDR3 spans 15 residues. The CDR3 here is CASSLSAGGGNEQFF. CDR3 nucleotides: TGTGCCAGCAGTTTATCAGCGGGGGGGGGCAATGAGCAGTTCTTC.

The chain links TRBV9 to TRBJ1-2, with D unclear. The V end lost 2 bases, the J end lost 3 bases, and 8 bases lay between the germline ends. CDR1 is SGDLS and CDR2 is YYNGEE in the germline V gene. This CDR3 is built from 13 residues. CDR3 in DNA: TGTGCCAGCAGCGTGAGGTCGGACTATGGCTACACCTTC. Translation gives CASSVRSDYGYTF.

V gene TRBV2 combines with J gene TRBJ1-1; the D is unclear. Trimming took 3 bases from V and 5 from J, leaving 7 bases between them. Germline CDR1 reads SNHLY; CDR2 reads FYNNEI. The length of the CDR3 is 12 residues. Written as DNA, the CDR3 is TGTGCCAGCAGTGACGGTTATACTGAAGCTTTCTTT. As protein: CASSDGYTEAFF.

The chain links TRBV10-2 to TRBJ2-5, with D perhaps matching TRBD2 (6 bases). This CDR3 has 13 residues. V lost 10 bases to trimming and J lost 5 bases, with 17 bases between them. Per germline, CDR1 WSHSY and CDR2 SAAADI. The CDR3 here is CATAVLAFETQYF. DNA of the CDR3: TGCGCCACCGCAGTCCTAGCGTTCGAGACCCAGTACTTC.

V and J are TRBV28 and TRBJ2-7; TRBD2 matches 8 bases. The germline gives CDR1 MDHEN, CDR2 SYDVKM. There are 14 residues in the CDR3. With V trimmed by 6 bases and J by 0 bases, 4 bases remained unmatched. The CDR3 bases are TGTGCCAGCAGCCTAGCGGGTAGCTCCTACGAGCAGTACTTC. Protein sequence: CASSLAGSSYEQYF.

This chain connects TRBV5-1 to TRBJ2-2; 9 nucleotides align to TRBD1. This CDR3 has 16 residues. V was clipped by 5 bases and J by 5 bases; unmatched bases: 10. From germline, CDR1 is SGHRS and CDR2 YFSETQ. The CDR3 reads CASSFPGQGQTGELFF. CDR3 sequence (DNA): TGCGCCAGCAGTTTCCCGGGACAGGGCCAAACCGGGGAGCTGTTTTTT.

This clone was seen many times. The chain links TRBV6-4 to TRBJ2-1; 9 bases align to TRBD2. V lost 1 base, J lost 10 bases, and 5 bases stayed unmatched. The germline V gene has CDR1 MRHNA and CDR2 SNTAGT. The CDR3 covers 14 residues. The CDR3 nucleotides read TGTGCCAGCAGTGACTTAGCGGGGGTACGGGAGCAGTTCTTC. This translates into CASSDLAGVREQFF.

The chain combines TRBV10-3 with TRBJ2-1; weak D call: TRBD2 (6 bases). The CDR3 runs to 13 residues. Germline V gene sequence: CDR1 ENHRY, CDR2 SYGVKD. V was shortened by 10 bases and J by 6 bases, with 16 bases between the two germline ends. The CDR3 nucleotides read TGTGCCAGTGGGATAGCGGAGGCCAATGAGCAGTTCTTC. Translating gives CASGIAEANEQFF.

The J gene is TRBJ1-1, the V gene TRBV7-3; D is uncertain. CDR1 and CDR2 (germline): SGHTA, FQGTGA. Trimming shortened V by 1 base and J by 1 base, and 10 bases separated the two germline ends. This CDR3 comprises 15 residues. CDR3 in DNA: TGTGCCAGCAGCTTAATCCGGAGGGAGAACACTGAAGCTTTCTTT. Its protein product is CASSLIRRENTEAFF.

The genes are TRBV7-3 and TRBJ1-1; no reliable D call. Trimming took off 6 bases at V and 0 bases at J, with 8 bases between the two ends. This CDR3 spans 13 amino acids. Germline V CDR1 and CDR2: SGHTA, FQGTGA. The DNA for the CDR3 is TGTGCCAGCAGAAATGGCCTGAACACTGAAGCTTTCTTT. Amino acid sequence: CASRNGLNTEAFF.

This clone was seen only once. V gene TRBV2 combines with J gene TRBJ1-1, with no clear D. V dropped 5 bases and J dropped 5 bases, with 15 bases sitting between them. Looked up from germline, CDR1 is SNHLY and CDR2 is FYNNEI. The CDR3 length is 14 residues. CDR3 in DNA: TGTGCCAGCAGTCCAAGTCAGCGATGGACTGAAGCTTTCTTT. Residues: CASSPSQRWTEAFF.

This chain uses TRBV25-1 with TRBJ2-5; TRBD1 agrees at 7 bases. Unmatched junction bases numbered 8, after V lost 7 bases and J lost 3 bases. The CDR3 is 14 amino acids. The germline CDR1 and CDR2 sequences are MGHDK and SYGVNS. The CDR3 coding sequence is TGTGCCAGCAACGAGGGGGCAGGGAAAGAGACCCAGTACTTC. It specifies CASNEGAGKETQYF.

On this clone: At the DNA level, this CDR3 is encoded by other sequences in the same sample as well. The V and J genes are TRBV5-1 and TRBJ1-6, with D possibly TRBD1 on 6 matching bases. The CDR3 totals 15 residues. V gave up 0 bases and J gave up 2 bases, with 6 bases separating them. CDR1 is SGHRS and CDR2 is YFSETQ in the germline V gene. The CDR3 loop reads CASSLGQAYNSPLHF. The CDR3 DNA is TGCGCCAGCAGCTTGGGACAGGCCTATAATTCACCCCTCCACTTT. The full variable domain, completed using reference TRBV5-1 and TRBJ1-6, is KAGVTQTPRYLIKTRGQQVTLSCSPISGHRSVSWYQQTPGQGLQFLFEYFSETQRNKGNFPGRFSGRQFSNSRSEMNVSTLELGDSALYLCASSLGQAYNSPLHFGNGTRLTVT.

This chain uses TRBV2 with TRBJ1-6; D unclear. The ends were cut back, 0 bases at V and 0 bases at J, with 12 bases in the middle. Germline CDR1 and CDR2: SNHLY and FYNNEI. The CDR3 has 18 residues. The CDR3 nucleotides read TGTGCCAGCAGTGAAGCTGCAGTTTGGAGCTCCTATAATTCACCCCTCCACTTT. Residues: CASSEAAVWSSYNSPLHF.

The J gene is TRBJ2-1, the V gene TRBV29-1; 11 nucleotides line up with TRBD2. The CDR3 has 15 residues. CDR1 SQVTM and CDR2 ANQGSEA come from the germline V gene. V was clipped by 4 bases and J by 4 bases; unmatched bases: 6. The CDR3 sequence: CSVVSGTSGYNEQFF. In DNA, the CDR3 is TGCAGCGTTGTATCCGGGACTAGCGGATACAATGAGCAGTTCTTC.

The chain recombines TRBV18 with TRBJ1-6; D is perhaps TRBD1 (5 bases). V lost 4 bases, J lost 10 bases, and 14 bases lay in between. Germline V gene data show CDR1 as KGHSH and CDR2 as LQKENI. There are 14 residues in the CDR3. CDR3 loop: CASSQDKMGSPLHF. CDR3 coding DNA: TGTGCCAGCTCACAGGACAAGATGGGCTCACCCCTCCACTTT. Complete variable domain (other parts from reference TRBV18 and TRBJ1-6): NAGVMQNPRHLVRRRGQEARLRCSPMKGHSHVYWYRQLPEEGLKFMVYLQKENIIDESGMPKERFSAEFPKEGPSILRIQQVVRGDSAAYFCASSQDKMGSPLHFGNGTRLTVT.

This clone has only a few counts. The chain recombines TRBV28 with TRBJ1-5, with D uncertain. The CDR3 has 13 residues. V gave up 7 bases and J gave up 1 base, with 8 bases separating them. Germline V gene lookup returns CDR1 MDHEN and CDR2 SYDVKM. The CDR3, as DNA: TGTGCCAGCACGGGTACCAGCAATCAGCCCCAGCATTTT. This sequence encodes CASTGTSNQPQHF.